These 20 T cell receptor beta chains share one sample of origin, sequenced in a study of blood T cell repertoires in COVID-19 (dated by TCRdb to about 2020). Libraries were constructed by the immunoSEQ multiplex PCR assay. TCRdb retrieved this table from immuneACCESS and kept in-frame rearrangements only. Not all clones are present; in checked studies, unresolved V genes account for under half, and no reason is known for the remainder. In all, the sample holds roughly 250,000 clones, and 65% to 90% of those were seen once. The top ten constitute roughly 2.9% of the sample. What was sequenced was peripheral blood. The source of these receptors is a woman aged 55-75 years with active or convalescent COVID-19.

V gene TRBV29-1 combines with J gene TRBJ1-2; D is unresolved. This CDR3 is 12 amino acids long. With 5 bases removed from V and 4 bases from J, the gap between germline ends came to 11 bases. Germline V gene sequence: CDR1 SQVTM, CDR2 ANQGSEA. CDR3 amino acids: CSVLRDLYGYTF. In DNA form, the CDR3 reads TGCAGCGTTTTGAGGGATCTCTATGGCTACACCTTC.

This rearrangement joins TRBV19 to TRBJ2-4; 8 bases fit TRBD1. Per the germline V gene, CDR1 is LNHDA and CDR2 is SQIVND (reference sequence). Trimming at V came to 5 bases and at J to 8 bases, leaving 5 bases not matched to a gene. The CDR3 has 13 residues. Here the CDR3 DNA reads TGTGCCAGTAGTTCGGACAGGGAGGACATTCAGTACTTC. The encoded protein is CASSSDREDIQYF.

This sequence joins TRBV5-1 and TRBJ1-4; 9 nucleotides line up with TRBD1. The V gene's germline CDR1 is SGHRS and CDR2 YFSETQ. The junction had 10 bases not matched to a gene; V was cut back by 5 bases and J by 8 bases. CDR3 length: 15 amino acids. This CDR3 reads CASRRQQGADEKLFF. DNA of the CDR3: TGCGCCAGCAGACGACAACAGGGGGCCGACGAAAAACTGTTTTTT.

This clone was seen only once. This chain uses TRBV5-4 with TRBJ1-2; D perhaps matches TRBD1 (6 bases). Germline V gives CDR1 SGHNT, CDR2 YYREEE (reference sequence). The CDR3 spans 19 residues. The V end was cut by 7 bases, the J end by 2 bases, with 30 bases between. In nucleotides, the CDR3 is TGTGCCAGCGCCAACGCAGGGGCGGGCAGTGGGAATGCGAACTATGGCTACACCTTC. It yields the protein CASANAGAGSGNANYGYTF.

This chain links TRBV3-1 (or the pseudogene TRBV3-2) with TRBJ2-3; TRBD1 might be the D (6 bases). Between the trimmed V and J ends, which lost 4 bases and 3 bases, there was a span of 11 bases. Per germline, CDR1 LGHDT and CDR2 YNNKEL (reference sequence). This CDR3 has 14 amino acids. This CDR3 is CASSLIGGTDTQYF. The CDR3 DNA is TGTGCCAGCAGCCTAATAGGGGGTACAGATACGCAGTATTTT.

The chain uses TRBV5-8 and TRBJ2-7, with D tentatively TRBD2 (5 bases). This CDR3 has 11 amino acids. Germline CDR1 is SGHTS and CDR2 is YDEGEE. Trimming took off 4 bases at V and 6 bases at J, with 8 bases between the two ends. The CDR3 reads CASSLSGEQYF. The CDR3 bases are TGTGCCAGCAGCCTCAGCGGCGAGCAGTACTTC.

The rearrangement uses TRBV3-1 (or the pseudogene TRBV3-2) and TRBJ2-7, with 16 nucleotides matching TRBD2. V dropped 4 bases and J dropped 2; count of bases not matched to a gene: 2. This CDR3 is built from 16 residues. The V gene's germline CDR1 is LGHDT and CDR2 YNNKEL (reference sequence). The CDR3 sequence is CASSLGTSGGAYEQYF. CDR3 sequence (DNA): TGTGCCAGCAGCCTCGGGACTAGCGGGGGGGCCTACGAGCAGTACTTC.

CDR3 residues: CASSQDQVQGTPVGELFF. Written as DNA, the CDR3 is TGCGCCAGCAGCCAAGATCAAGTTCAGGGCACTCCAGTCGGGGAGCTGTTTTTT. The chain uses TRBV4-1 and TRBJ2-2; maybe TRBD1 (5 bases). The V end was cut by 0 bases, the J end by 7 bases, with 21 bases between. The CDR3 is 18 residues long. CDR1 is MGHRA, CDR2 YSYEKL, per germline.

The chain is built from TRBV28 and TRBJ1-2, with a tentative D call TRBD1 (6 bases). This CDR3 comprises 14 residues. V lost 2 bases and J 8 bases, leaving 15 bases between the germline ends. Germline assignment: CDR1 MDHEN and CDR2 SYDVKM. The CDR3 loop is CASSLANRVEGYTF. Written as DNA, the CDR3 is TGTGCCAGCAGTTTAGCGAACAGGGTAGAGGGCTACACCTTC.

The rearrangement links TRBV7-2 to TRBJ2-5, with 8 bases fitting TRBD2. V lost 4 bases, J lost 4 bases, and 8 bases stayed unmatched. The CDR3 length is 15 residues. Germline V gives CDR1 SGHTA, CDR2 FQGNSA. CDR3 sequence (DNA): TGTGCCAGCAGCTCCCTGACGGGGGGGGTAGAGACCCAGTACTTC. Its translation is CASSSLTGGVETQYF.

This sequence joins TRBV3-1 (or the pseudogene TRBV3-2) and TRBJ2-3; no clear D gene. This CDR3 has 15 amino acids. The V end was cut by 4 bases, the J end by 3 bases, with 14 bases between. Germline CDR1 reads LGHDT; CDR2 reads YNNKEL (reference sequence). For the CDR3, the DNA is TGTGCCAGCAGCCCCACGAGAGCAAGTACAGATACGCAGTATTTT. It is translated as CASSPTRASTDTQYF.

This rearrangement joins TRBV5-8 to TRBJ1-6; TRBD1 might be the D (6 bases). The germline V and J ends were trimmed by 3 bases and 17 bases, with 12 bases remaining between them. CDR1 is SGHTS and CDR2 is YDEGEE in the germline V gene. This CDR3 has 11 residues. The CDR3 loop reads CASSYTGPIHF. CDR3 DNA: TGTGCCAGCAGCTACACAGGGCCCATCCACTTT.

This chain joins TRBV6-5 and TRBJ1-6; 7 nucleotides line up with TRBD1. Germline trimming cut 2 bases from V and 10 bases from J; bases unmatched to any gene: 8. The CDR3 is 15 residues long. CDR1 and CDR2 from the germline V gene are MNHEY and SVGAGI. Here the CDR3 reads CASSYTPIRGSPLHF. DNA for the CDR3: TGTGCCAGCAGTTACACGCCCATCAGGGGGTCACCCCTCCACTTT.

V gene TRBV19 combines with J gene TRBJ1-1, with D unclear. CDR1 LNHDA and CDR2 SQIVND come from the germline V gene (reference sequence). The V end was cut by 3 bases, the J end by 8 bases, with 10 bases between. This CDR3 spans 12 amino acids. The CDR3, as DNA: TGTGCCAGTAGTATTCGGGGTTCAGAAGCTTTCTTT. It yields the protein CASSIRGSEAFF.

The CDR3 loop reads CAISDWLQGLSGANVLTF. DNA of the CDR3: TGTGCCATCAGTGACTGGTTACAGGGCCTTTCTGGGGCCAACGTCCTGACTTTC. V usage is TRBV10-3 and J usage is TRBJ2-6, with D maybe TRBD1 (6 bases). Trimming removed 3 bases at V and 1 base at J, with 16 bases between. Germline loops: CDR1 ENHRY, CDR2 SYGVKD. The CDR3 has 18 amino acids.

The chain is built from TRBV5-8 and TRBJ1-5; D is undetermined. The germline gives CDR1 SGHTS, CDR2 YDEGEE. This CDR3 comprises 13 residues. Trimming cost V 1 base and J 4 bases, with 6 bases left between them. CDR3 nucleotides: TGTGCCAGCAGCTTGTACAAGAATCAGCCCCAGCATTTT. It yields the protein CASSLYKNQPQHF.

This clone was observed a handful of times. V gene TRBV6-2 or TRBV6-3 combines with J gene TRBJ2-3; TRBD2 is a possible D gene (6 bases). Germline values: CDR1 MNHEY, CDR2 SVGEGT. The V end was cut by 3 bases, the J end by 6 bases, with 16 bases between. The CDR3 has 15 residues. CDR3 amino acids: CASSYTGTGGDTQYF. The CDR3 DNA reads TGTGCCAGCAGTTATACCGGGACTGGCGGCGATACGCAGTATTTT.

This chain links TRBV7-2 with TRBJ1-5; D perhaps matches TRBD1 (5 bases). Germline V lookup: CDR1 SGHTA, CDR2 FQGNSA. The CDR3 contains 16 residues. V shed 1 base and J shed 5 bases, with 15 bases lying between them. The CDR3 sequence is CASSLVWSIRDQPQHF. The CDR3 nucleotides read TGTGCCAGCAGCTTAGTGTGGTCGATCAGGGATCAGCCCCAGCATTTT.

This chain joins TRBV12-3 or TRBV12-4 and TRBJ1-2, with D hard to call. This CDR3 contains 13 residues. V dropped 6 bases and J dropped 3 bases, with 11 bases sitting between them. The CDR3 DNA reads TGTGCCAGCAGGGAAACAGAACACTATGGCTACACCTTC. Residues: CASRETEHYGYTF.

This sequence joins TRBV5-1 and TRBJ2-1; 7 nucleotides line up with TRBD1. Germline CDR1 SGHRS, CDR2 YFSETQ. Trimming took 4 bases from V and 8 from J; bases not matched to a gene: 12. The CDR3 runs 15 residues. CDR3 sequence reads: CASSLTTGSSDEQFF. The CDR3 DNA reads TGCGCCAGCAGCCTAACGACAGGGTCGAGCGATGAGCAGTTCTTC.